The 14 T cell receptor beta chains below were found in one sample sequenced in a study of cytomegalovirus exposure and HLA in healthy donors. Primers included in the PCR were 60 Vbeta and 13 Jbeta primers. TCRdb keeps only in-frame clones here, not all; method: immunoSEQ multiplex PCR. The sample yields some 180,000 clones, around 78% seen once. Input material: PBMCs. These receptors were obtained from a young man in good health and CMV-seronegative.

The chain combines TRBV5-6 with TRBJ2-7; D not certain. The V end lost 1 base, the J end lost 1 base, and 9 bases lay between the germline ends. Germline values: CDR1 SGHDT, CDR2 YYEEEE. The CDR3 runs to 14 residues. CDR3 DNA: TGTGCCAGCAGCTTGTCGGCTAGTTCCTACGAGCAGTACTTC. Translated: CASSLSASSYEQYF.

The chain carries TRBV29-1 and TRBJ2-2; 7 bases are a match to TRBD1. In germline, CDR1 is SQVTM, CDR2 ANQGSEA. The CDR3 spans 13 residues. V was clipped by 4 bases and J by 4 bases; unmatched bases: 3. CDR3 nucleotide sequence: TGCAGCGTTGTCGCAGGGGGCACCGGGGAGCTGTTTTTT. Translation: CSVVAGGTGELFF.

This clone showed up just a few times. V usage is TRBV19 and J usage is TRBJ1-2; 10 bases are shared with TRBD1. V lost 5 bases, J lost 4 bases, and 7 bases stayed unmatched. The V gene's germline CDR1 is LNHDA and CDR2 SQIVND (reference sequence). This CDR3 comprises 15 residues. CDR3 loop: CASSFGGQGTYGYTF. The CDR3 DNA follows: TGTGCCAGTAGTTTTGGGGGACAGGGGACCTATGGCTACACCTTC.

The chain employs TRBV19 and TRBJ2-2; a possible D gene is TRBD2 (5 bases). Trimming cost V 4 bases and J 2 bases, with 8 bases left between them. The CDR3 contains 14 residues. The germline V gene encodes CDR1 LNHDA and CDR2 SQIVND (reference sequence). Written as DNA, the CDR3 is TGTGCCAGTAGTACGACGGGAAACACCGGGGAGCTGTTTTTT. Protein sequence: CASSTTGNTGELFF.

CDR3 in amino acids: CASSSGQSSYEQYF. The CDR3 DNA sequence: TGTGCCAGCAGTTCCGGACAGAGTTCCTACGAGCAGTACTTC. The chain carries TRBV28 and TRBJ2-7; perhaps TRBD1 as D (6 bases). The V end was cut by 4 bases, the J end by 1 base, with 11 bases between. Germline-derived CDR1 and CDR2 are MDHEN and SYDVKM. This CDR3 comprises 14 residues. The full variable domain, its missing parts supplied by reference TRBV28 and TRBJ2-7, is DVKVTQSSRYLVKRTGEKVFLECVQDMDHENMFWYRQDPGLGLRLIYFSYDVKMKEKGDIPEGYSVSREKKERFSLILESASTNQTSMYLCASSSGQSSYEQYFGPGTRLTVT.

The chain has TRBV11-2 and TRBJ2-7, with D tentatively TRBD1 (6 bases). Germline V gene data show CDR1 as SGHAT and CDR2 as FQNNGV. The CDR3 has 12 amino acids. V was trimmed by 11 bases and J by 6 bases, leaving 17 bases between them. CDR3 coding DNA: TGTGCCGTGCGCCACAGGGCGTCCGAGCAGTACTTC. Translated, it gives CAVRHRASEQYF.

The V call is TRBV28, the J call TRBJ1-5, with 10 bases that match TRBD1. Germline V gene data show CDR1 as MDHEN and CDR2 as SYDVKM. The CDR3 runs to 16 residues. V was clipped by 8 bases and J by 2 bases; unmatched bases: 9. CDR3 residues: CASGLGQGVGNQPQHF. In DNA, the CDR3 is TGTGCCAGCGGGCTCGGACAGGGGGTGGGCAATCAGCCCCAGCATTTT.

This chain links TRBV14 with TRBJ1-3, with D unresolved. The ends were cut back, 3 bases at V and 4 bases at J, with 19 bases in the middle. The CDR3 is 17 residues long. Germline values: CDR1 SGHDN, CDR2 FVKESK. CDR3 loop: CASSHRVISGRGNTIYF. The CDR3 DNA is TGTGCCAGCAGCCACCGCGTCATTTCGGGAAGGGGAAACACCATATATTTT.

The chain uses TRBV18 and TRBJ2-4, with D possibly being TRBD1 (6 bases). CDR3 length: 15 residues. Germline V CDR1 and CDR2: KGHSH, LQKENI. The germline V and J ends were trimmed by 4 bases and 1 base, with 11 bases remaining between them. The DNA of the CDR3 is TGTGCCAGCTCACGTAGGACAGCGGCCAAAAACATTCAGTACTTC. Amino acids: CASSRRTAAKNIQYF.

The sample holds a few counts of this clone. This rearrangement joins TRBV25-1 to TRBJ2-1; the D gene is possibly TRBD2 (6 bases). Germline V CDR1 and CDR2: MGHDK, SYGVNS. This CDR3 region has 16 residues. V lost 2 bases, J lost 4 bases, and 15 bases lay in between. CDR3 residues: CASSEAGLIKYNEQFF. The CDR3, as DNA: TGTGCCAGCAGTGAAGCGGGACTCATAAAATACAATGAGCAGTTCTTC.

V usage is TRBV19 and J usage is TRBJ1-1; D is perhaps TRBD1 (6 bases). The CDR3 covers 15 residues. Germline CDR1 is LNHDA and CDR2 is SQIVND (reference sequence). Trimming stripped 3 bases from V and 1 base from J, with 12 bases between. CDR3 sequence: CASSITGLGNTEAFF. DNA of the CDR3: TGTGCCAGTAGTATTACAGGGCTGGGGAACACTGAAGCTTTCTTT.

The chain couples TRBV7-9 to TRBJ1-4; unclear D gene. The V gene's germline CDR1 is SEHNR and CDR2 FQNEAQ (reference sequence). Trimming removed 4 bases at V and 0 bases at J, with 12 bases between. This CDR3 is 16 amino acids long. CDR3 sequence: CASSSRDGATNEKLFF. DNA of the CDR3: TGTGCCAGCAGCTCCCGCGACGGAGCAACTAATGAAAAACTGTTTTTT.

V usage is TRBV2 and J usage is TRBJ2-5; TRBD2 agrees at 7 bases. Germline lookup yields CDR1 SNHLY and CDR2 FYNNEI. This CDR3 comprises 15 residues. V trimming: 4 bases; J trimming: 4 bases; junction bases outside the gene matches: 9. CDR3 nucleotides: TGTGCCAGCAGTGGAAGGCGGGAGTACGGAGAGACCCAGTACTTC. This sequence encodes CASSGRREYGETQYF.

The V call is TRBV5-6, the J call TRBJ2-7, with 7 bases fitting TRBD1. CDR3 size: 16 residues. V gave up 5 bases and J gave up 6 bases; unmatched junction bases: 17. In germline, CDR1 is SGHDT, CDR2 YYEEEE. The chain's CDR3 is CASSEIGGTEAGEQYF. CDR3 coding DNA: TGTGCCAGCAGTGAAATAGGGGGCACGGAAGCTGGCGAGCAGTACTTC.